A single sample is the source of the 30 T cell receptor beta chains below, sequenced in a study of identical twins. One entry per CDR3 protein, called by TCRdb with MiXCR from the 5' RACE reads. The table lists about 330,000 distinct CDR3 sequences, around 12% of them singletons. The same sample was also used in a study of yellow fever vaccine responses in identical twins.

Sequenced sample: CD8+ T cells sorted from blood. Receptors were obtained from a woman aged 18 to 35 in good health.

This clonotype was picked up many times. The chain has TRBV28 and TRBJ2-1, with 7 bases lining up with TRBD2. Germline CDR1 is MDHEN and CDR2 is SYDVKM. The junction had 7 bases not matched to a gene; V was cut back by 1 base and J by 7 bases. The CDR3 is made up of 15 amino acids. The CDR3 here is CASSLLTSRTNEQFF. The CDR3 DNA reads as TGTGCCAGCAGTTTATTGACTAGCCGGACGAATGAGCAGTTCTTC.

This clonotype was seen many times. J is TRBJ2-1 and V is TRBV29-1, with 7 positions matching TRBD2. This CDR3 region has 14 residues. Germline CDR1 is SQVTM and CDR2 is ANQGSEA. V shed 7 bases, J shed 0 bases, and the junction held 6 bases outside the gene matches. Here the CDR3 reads CSAEGGSSYNEQFF. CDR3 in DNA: TGCAGCGCTGAGGGCGGGAGCTCCTACAATGAGCAGTTCTTC.

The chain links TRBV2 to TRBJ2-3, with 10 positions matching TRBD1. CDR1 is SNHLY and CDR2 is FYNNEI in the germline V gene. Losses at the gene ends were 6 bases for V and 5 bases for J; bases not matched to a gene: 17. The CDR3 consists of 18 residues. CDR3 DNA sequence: TGTGCCAGCAGAGACAGGGGGCGAAAAGCGGGAGATGAAGATACGCAGTATTTT. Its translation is CASRDRGRKAGDEDTQYF.

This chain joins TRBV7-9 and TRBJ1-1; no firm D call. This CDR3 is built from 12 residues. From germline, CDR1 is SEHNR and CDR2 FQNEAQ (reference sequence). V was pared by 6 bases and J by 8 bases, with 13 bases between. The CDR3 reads CASRPGSGEAFF. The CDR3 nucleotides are TGTGCCAGCAGACCTGGTTCGGGGGAAGCTTTCTTT.

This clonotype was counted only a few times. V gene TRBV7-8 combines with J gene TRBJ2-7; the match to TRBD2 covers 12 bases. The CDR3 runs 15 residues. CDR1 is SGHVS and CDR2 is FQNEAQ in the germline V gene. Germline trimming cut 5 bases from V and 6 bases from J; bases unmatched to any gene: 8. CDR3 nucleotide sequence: TGTGCCAGCAGCCCTCGACTAGCGGGGGCCCCCGAGCAGTACGTC. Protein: CASSPRLAGAPEQYV.

In DNA form, the CDR3 reads TGTGCCAGCAGCTTAGAAGGACAGGGAGGAGATACGCAGTATTTT. Translating it yields CASSLEGQGGDTQYF. The chain recombines TRBV7-9 with TRBJ2-3; 8 nucleotides align to TRBD1. V was pared by 1 base and J by 5 bases, with 5 bases of the junction left unmatched. This CDR3 is built from 15 residues. Germline V gives CDR1 SEHNR, CDR2 FQNEAQ (reference sequence).

The chain's CDR3 is CASSGLAGSSYNEQFF. The CDR3 bases are TGCGCCAGCAGCGGGCTAGCGGGGAGCTCCTACAATGAGCAGTTCTTC. This chain connects TRBV5-1 to TRBJ2-1; 9 positions agree with TRBD2. The CDR3 spans 16 residues. The J segment lost 0 bases and the V segment lost 4 bases, leaving 5 bases of the junction unmatched. In germline, CDR1 is SGHRS, CDR2 YFSETQ.

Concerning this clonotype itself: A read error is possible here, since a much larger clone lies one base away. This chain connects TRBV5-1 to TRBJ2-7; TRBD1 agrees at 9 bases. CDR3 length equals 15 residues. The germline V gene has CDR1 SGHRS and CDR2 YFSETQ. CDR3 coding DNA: TGCGCCGGCAGCTTGGACCGGGACAGGGACTTCGAGCAGTACTTC. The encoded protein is CAGSLDRDRDFEQYF.

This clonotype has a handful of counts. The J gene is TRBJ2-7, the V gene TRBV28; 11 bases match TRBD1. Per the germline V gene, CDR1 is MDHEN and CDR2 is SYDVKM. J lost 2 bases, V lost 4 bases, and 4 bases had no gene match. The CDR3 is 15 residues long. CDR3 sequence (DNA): TGTGCCAGCAGTTGGGACAGGGGGAGTACCTACGAGCAGTACTTC. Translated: CASSWDRGSTYEQYF.

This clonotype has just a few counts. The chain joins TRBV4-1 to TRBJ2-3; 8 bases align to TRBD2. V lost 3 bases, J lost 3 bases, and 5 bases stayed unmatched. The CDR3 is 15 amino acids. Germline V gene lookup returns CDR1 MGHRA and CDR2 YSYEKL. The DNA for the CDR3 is TGCGCCAGCAGCCACGACAGCGGGAGTACAGATACGCAGTATTTT. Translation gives CASSHDSGSTDTQYF.

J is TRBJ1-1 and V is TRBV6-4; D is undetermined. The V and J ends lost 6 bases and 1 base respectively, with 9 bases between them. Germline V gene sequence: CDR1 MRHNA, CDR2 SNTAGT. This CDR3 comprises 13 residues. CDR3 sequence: CASRTLPNTEAFF. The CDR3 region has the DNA TGTGCCAGCAGGACCCTACCGAACACTGAAGCTTTCTTT.

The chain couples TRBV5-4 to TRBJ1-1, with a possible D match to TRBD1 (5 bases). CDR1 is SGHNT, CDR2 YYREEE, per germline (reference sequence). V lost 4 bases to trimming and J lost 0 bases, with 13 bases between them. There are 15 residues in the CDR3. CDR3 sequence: CASSPSGALNTEAFF. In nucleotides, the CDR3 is TGTGCCAGCAGCCCTTCCGGGGCCTTGAACACTGAAGCTTTCTTT.

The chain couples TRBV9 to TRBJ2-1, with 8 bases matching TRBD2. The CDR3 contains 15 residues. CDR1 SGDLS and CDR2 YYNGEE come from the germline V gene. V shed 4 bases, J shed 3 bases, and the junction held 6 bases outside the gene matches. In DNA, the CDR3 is TGTGCCAGCAGCTCCGGGGGGGCTGTCTACAATGAGCAGTTCTTC. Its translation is CASSSGGAVYNEQFF.

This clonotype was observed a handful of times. The CDR3 is CASRPQGFHNEQFF. Written as DNA, the CDR3 is TGTGCCAGCAGGCCTCAGGGCTTCCACAATGAGCAGTTCTTC. This chain connects TRBV12-3 or TRBV12-4 to TRBJ2-1; D perhaps matches TRBD1 (5 bases). Trimming left V 6 bases short and J 5 bases short, with 14 bases between. The CDR3 runs 14 residues.

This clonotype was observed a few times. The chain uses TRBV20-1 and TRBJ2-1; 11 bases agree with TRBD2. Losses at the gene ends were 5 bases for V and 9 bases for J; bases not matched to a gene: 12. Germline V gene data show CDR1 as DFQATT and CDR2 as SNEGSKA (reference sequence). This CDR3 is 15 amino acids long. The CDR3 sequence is CSAPGTSGKGGEQFF. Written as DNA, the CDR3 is TGCAGTGCTCCCGGGACTAGCGGTAAAGGGGGTGAGCAGTTCTTC.

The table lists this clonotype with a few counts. The DNA for the CDR3 is TGTGCCAGCAGCTTAGTAGGTTCCGAAGCCGATACGCAGTATTTT. Translation gives CASSLVGSEADTQYF. The chain has TRBV11-3 and TRBJ2-3; D unresolved. The V and J ends lost 1 base and 6 bases respectively, with 14 bases between them. This CDR3 is 15 amino acids long. Germline-derived CDR1 and CDR2 are SGHNT and YENEEA.

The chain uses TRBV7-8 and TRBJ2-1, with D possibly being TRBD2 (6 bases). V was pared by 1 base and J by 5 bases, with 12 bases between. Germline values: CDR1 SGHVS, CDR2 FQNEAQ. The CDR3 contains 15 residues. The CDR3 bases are TGTGCCAGCAGCTTAGGCGGGACTGCCCACAATGAGCAGTTCTTC. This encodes CASSLGGTAHNEQFF.

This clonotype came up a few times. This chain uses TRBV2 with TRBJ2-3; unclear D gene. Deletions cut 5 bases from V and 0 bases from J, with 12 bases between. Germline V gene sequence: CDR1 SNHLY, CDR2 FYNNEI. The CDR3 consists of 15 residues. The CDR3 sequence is CASSLTTPSTDTQYF. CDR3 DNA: TGTGCCAGCAGTCTAACTACCCCCAGCACAGATACGCAGTATTTT.

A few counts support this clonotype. CDR3 sequence: CASSLWRLAGESEQFF. The CDR3 DNA follows: TGTGCCAGCAGTTTATGGCGACTAGCGGGAGAGAGTGAGCAGTTCTTC. The rearrangement links TRBV28 to TRBJ2-1; the match to TRBD2 covers 12 bases. CDR3 length equals 16 residues. The V segment lost 0 bases and the J segment 9 bases; nucleotides outside the gene matches: 6. Germline assignment: CDR1 MDHEN and CDR2 SYDVKM. The variable domain in full, with the rest retrieved from reference TRBV28 and TRBJ2-1, is DVKVTQSSRYLVKRTGEKVFLECVQDMDHENMFWYRQDPGLGLRLIYFSYDVKMKEKGDIPEGYSVSREKKERFSLILESASTNQTSMYLCASSLWRLAGESEQFFGPGTRLTVL.

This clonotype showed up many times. The CDR3 region is CASSQELIVATNEKLFF. The CDR3 region has the DNA TGTGCCAGCAGCCAAGAGTTGATTGTTGCAACTAATGAAAAACTGTTTTTT. The rearrangement uses TRBV4-2 and TRBJ1-4, with D unresolved. Germline V CDR1 and CDR2: LGHNA, YNFKEQ. This CDR3 spans 17 amino acids. The germline V and J ends were trimmed by 0 bases and 0 bases, with 11 bases remaining between them.

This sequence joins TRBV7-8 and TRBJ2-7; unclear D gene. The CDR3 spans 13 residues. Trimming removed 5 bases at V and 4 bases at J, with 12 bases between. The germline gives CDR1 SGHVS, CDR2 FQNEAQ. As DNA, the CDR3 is TGTGCCAGCAGCCCCACTCATATTTACGAGCAGTACTTC. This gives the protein CASSPTHIYEQYF.

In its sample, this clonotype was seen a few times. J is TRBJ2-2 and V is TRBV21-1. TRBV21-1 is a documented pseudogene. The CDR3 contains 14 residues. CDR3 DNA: TGTGCCAGCAGCAAACTGGGGTTTGTCGGGGAGCTGTTTTTT. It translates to CASSKLGFVGELFF.

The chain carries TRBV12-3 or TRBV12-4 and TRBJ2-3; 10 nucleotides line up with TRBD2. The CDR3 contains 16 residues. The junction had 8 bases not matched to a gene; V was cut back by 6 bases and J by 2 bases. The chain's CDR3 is CASRVAGGLYTDTQYF. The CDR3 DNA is TGTGCCAGCAGGGTAGCGGGGGGCCTTTACACAGATACGCAGTATTTT.

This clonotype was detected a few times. CDR3 residues: CASRAPGESEQYV. As DNA, the CDR3 is TGTGCCAGCAGAGCACCAGGGGAGAGCGAGCAGTACGTC. The rearrangement joins TRBV2 to TRBJ2-7, with D perhaps TRBD1 (6 bases). Germline values: CDR1 SNHLY, CDR2 FYNNEI. V was pared by 6 bases and J by 6 bases, with 15 bases between. The CDR3 is 13 residues long.

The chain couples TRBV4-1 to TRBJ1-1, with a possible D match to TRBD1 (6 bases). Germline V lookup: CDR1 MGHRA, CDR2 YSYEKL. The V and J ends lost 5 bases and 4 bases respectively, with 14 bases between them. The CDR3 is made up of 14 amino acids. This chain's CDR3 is CASSSPGAGTEAFF. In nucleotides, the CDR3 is TGCGCCAGCAGCTCTCCAGGGGCGGGCACTGAAGCTTTCTTT.

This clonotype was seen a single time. The CDR3, as DNA: TGTGCCAGTCTAGAGGGGGGAGGCTACACCTTC. Amino acids: CASLEGGGYTF. The V gene is TRBV25-1, the J gene TRBJ1-2; a possible D gene is TRBD1 (6 bases). Trimming cost V 9 bases and J 8 bases, with 13 bases left between them. The CDR3 loop spans 11 amino acids. The germline CDR1 and CDR2 sequences are MGHDK and SYGVNS.

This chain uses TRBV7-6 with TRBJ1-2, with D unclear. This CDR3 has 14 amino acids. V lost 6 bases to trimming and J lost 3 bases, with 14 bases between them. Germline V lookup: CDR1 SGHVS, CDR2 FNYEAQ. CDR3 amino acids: CASSPGGLYYGYTF. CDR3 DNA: TGTGCCAGCAGTCCGGGTGGGCTGTACTATGGCTACACCTTC.

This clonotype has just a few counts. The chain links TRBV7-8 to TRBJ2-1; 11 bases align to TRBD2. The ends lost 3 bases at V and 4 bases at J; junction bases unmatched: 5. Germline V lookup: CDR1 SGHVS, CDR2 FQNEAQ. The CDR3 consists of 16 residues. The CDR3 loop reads CASSFPGLADYNEQFF. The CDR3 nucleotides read TGTGCCAGCAGCTTCCCGGGACTAGCGGATTACAATGAGCAGTTCTTC.

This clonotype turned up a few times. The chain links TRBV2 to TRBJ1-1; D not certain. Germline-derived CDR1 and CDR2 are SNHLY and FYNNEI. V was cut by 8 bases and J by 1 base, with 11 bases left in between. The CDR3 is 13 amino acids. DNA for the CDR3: TGTGCCAGCCACCGGCGGGGGAACACTGAAGCTTTCTTT. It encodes CASHRRGNTEAFF.

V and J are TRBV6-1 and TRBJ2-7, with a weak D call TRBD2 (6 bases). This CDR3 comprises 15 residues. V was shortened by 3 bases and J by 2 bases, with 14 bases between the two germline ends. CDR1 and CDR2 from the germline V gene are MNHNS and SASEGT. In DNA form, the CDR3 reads TGTGCCAGCAGTGAGGAGCAGGGAGGCCCCTACGAGCAGTACTTC. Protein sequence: CASSEEQGGPYEQYF.